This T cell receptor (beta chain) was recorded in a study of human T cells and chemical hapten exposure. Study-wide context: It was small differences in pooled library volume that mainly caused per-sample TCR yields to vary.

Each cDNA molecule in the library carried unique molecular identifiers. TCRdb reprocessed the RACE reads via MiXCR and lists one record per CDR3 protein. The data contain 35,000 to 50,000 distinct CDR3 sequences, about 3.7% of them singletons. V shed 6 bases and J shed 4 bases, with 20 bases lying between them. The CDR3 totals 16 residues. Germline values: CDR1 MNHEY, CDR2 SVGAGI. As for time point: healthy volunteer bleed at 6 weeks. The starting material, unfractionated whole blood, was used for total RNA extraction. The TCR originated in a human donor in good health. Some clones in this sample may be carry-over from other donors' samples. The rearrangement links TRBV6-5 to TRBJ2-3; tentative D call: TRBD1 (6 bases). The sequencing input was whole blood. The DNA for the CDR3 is TGTGCCAGCAGGGAAAACGGACAGATTTCGGCAGATACGCAGTATTTT. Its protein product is CASRENGQISADTQYF.